Following are 22 T cell receptor beta chains from one sample sequenced in a study of T cell responses to AZD1222 COVID-19 vaccine. Here immunoSEQ multiplex PCR was the method, and the copy in TCRdb shows in-frame clones only, minus some. This repertoire shows approximately 100,000 clones, 90% found once; its top ten account for approximately 1.2%. The specimen comprised peripheral blood, sampled on day 0 of AZD1222 vaccination. Receptors originate from an adult in good health.

This chain connects TRBV15 to TRBJ1-5; no clear D gene. V was trimmed by 0 bases and J by 2 bases, leaving 11 bases between them. CDR1 and CDR2 (germline): LNHNV, YYDKDF (reference sequence). The CDR3 has 16 residues. CDR3 sequence (DNA): TGTGCCACCAGCAGAGATCCGGAGGGTCGCAATCAGCCCCAGCATTTT. Translation: CATSRDPEGRNQPQHF.

Only one count was recorded for this clone. J is TRBJ1-2 and V is TRBV6-5; D remains ambiguous. CDR3 size: 10 residues. Trimming removed 10 bases at V and 7 bases at J, with 10 bases between. The germline V gene encodes CDR1 MNHEY and CDR2 SVGAGI. This chain's CDR3 is CATLMGGYTF. The CDR3 DNA follows: TGTGCCACCCTAATGGGTGGCTACACCTTC.

This clone was recorded once. This chain uses TRBV5-1 with TRBJ2-7, with unresolved D. CDR3 length: 14 amino acids. The V end lost 0 bases, the J end lost 0 bases, and 7 bases lay between the germline ends. Germline-derived CDR1 and CDR2 are SGHRS and YFSETQ. This CDR3 reads CASSLERSSYEQYF. The DNA for the CDR3 is TGCGCCAGCAGCTTGGAACGGAGCTCCTACGAGCAGTACTTC.

V and J are TRBV9 and TRBJ2-7, with D possibly TRBD2 on 5 matching bases. Trimming stripped 0 bases from V and 5 bases from J, with 12 bases between. The CDR3 runs 14 residues. Germline CDR1 SGDLS, CDR2 YYNGEE. CDR3 in DNA: TGTGCCAGCAGCGTAGGGGCTAGCCAGAACGAGCAGTACTTC. Translation: CASSVGASQNEQYF. Drawing the rest from reference TRBV9 and TRBJ2-7, the complete variable domain is DSGVTQTPKHLITATGQRVTLRCSPRSGDLSVYWYQQSLDQGLQFLIQYYNGEERAKGNILERFSAQQFPDLHSELNLSSLELGDSALYFCASSVGASQNEQYFGPGTRLTVT.

This clone was seen once. The chain employs TRBV5-1 and TRBJ1-6; perhaps TRBD1 as D (5 bases). This CDR3 spans 14 amino acids. Trimming removed 7 bases from V and 7 bases from J, with 15 bases in between. Germline V gives CDR1 SGHRS, CDR2 YFSETQ. The CDR3 DNA reads TGCGCCAGCTGTACTTCGGAGGGGAATTCACCCCTCCACTTT. Translated, it gives CASCTSEGNSPLHF.

J is TRBJ1-2 and V is TRBV7-2; D is uncertain. The V end was cut by 5 bases, the J end by 2 bases, with 12 bases between. This CDR3 has 14 amino acids. Germline V gives CDR1 SGHTA, CDR2 FQGNSA. This CDR3 reads CASSPEVRNYGYTF. DNA for the CDR3: TGTGCCAGCAGCCCAGAGGTCAGAAACTATGGCTACACCTTC.

J is TRBJ2-4 and V is TRBV2; D is perhaps TRBD1 or TRBD2 (5 bases each). CDR1 and CDR2 from the germline V gene are SNHLY and FYNNEI. CDR3 length: 14 amino acids. V was cut by 4 bases and J by 8 bases, with 15 bases left in between. The CDR3 sequence: CASSAKGWGDIQYF. CDR3 coding DNA: TGTGCCAGCAGTGCCAAGGGGTGGGGAGACATTCAGTACTTC.

As DNA, the CDR3 is TGTGCCAGCGGCCGCGGCAGAGAATACGAGCAGTACTTC. This translates into CASGRGREYEQYF. The chain employs TRBV6-5 and TRBJ2-7; D is uncertain. The length of the CDR3 is 13 residues. CDR1 and CDR2 from the germline V gene are MNHEY and SVGAGI. The V gene lost 8 bases and the J gene lost 4 bases, with 15 bases spanning the gap.

The count of this clone is one. J is TRBJ1-5 and V is TRBV27; D might be TRBD1 (5 bases). This CDR3 is built from 15 residues. V was trimmed by 4 bases and J by 3 bases, leaving 13 bases between them. Germline CDR1 MNHEY, CDR2 SMNVEV (reference sequence). CDR3 amino acids: CASSSLKGNNQPQHF. The DNA of the CDR3 is TGTGCCAGCAGTTCTTTAAAGGGGAACAATCAGCCCCAGCATTTT.

This chain joins TRBV12-3 or TRBV12-4 and TRBJ2-7; D ambiguous. V was clipped by 3 bases and J by 5 bases, with 5 bases between them. The CDR3 is 11 amino acids. CDR3 DNA: TGTGCCAGCAGTTTCGGCAACGAGCAGTACTTC. Residues: CASSFGNEQYF.

V usage is TRBV28 and J usage is TRBJ2-2, with D tentatively TRBD1 (5 bases). The germline CDR1 and CDR2 sequences are MDHEN and SYDVKM. CDR3 length equals 15 residues. Trimming left V 2 bases short and J 0 bases short, with 7 bases between. This chain's CDR3 is CASSLLGANTGELFF. The CDR3, as DNA: TGTGCCAGCAGTTTACTAGGGGCGAACACCGGGGAGCTGTTTTTT.

V usage is TRBV3-1 (or the pseudogene TRBV3-2) and J usage is TRBJ1-5; D perhaps matches TRBD1 (6 bases). Trimming pared 2 bases from V and 4 bases from J, leaving 6 bases between. Germline values: CDR1 LGHDT, CDR2 YNNKEL (reference sequence). The CDR3 is made up of 13 amino acids. The CDR3 DNA follows: TGTGCCAGCAGCCAAAGGGGGAATCAGCCCCAGCATTTT. It specifies CASSQRGNQPQHF.

This chain joins TRBV7-2 and TRBJ2-7; D call uncertain. The CDR3 totals 13 residues. The germline V gene has CDR1 SGHTA and CDR2 FQGNSA. Trimming took 3 bases from V and 3 from J, leaving 9 bases between them. In nucleotides, the CDR3 is TGTGCCAGCAGCTTGGGCCCCTACTACGAGCAGTACTTC. It is translated as CASSLGPYYEQYF.

The CDR3 DNA is TGTGCCAGCAGCCCTCCGGGGGTCAGCACAGATACGCAGTATTTT. Amino acid sequence: CASSPPGVSTDTQYF. The chain links TRBV7-9 to TRBJ2-3, with D tentatively TRBD2 (6 bases). CDR1 is SEHNR, CDR2 FQNEAQ, per germline (reference sequence). V lost 5 bases, J lost 0 bases, and 12 bases lay in between. This CDR3 region has 15 residues.

The chain uses TRBV12-3 or TRBV12-4 and TRBJ1-2; D is undetermined. This CDR3 has 13 amino acids. V dropped 3 bases and J dropped 8 bases, with 13 bases sitting between them. CDR3 coding DNA: TGTGCCAGCAGTTTTTCGGCTATGGACGGCTACACCTTC. It encodes CASSFSAMDGYTF.

The chain combines TRBV6-5 with TRBJ1-3, with a possible D match to TRBD1 (6 bases). Trimming left V 6 bases short and J 2 bases short, with 14 bases between. Germline loops: CDR1 MNHEY, CDR2 SVGAGI. The CDR3 length is 15 residues. CDR3 bases: TGTGCCAGCAGCCTAGGGGGTAGAACTGGAAACACCATATATTTT. This encodes CASSLGGRTGNTIYF.

CDR3 nucleotides: TGTGCCAGCAGCCCCGGGTGGGGTGAGCAGTTCTTC. This encodes CASSPGWGEQFF. The rearrangement links TRBV14 to TRBJ2-1; D is ambiguous. The CDR3 covers 12 residues. Deletions cut 4 bases from V and 9 bases from J, with 10 bases between. Germline V CDR1 and CDR2: SGHDN, FVKESK. Variable domain in full (rest from reference TRBV14 and TRBJ2-1): EAGVTQFPSHSVIEKGQTVTLRCDPISGHDNLYWYRRVMGKEIKFLLHFVKESKQDESGMPNNRFLAERTGGTYSTLKVQPAELEDSGVYFCASSPGWGEQFFGPGTRLTVL.

This chain uses TRBV5-6 with TRBJ2-1, with D tentatively TRBD2 (5 bases). Trimming removed 4 bases at V and 9 bases at J, with 23 bases between. The CDR3 has 16 amino acids. Germline CDR1 reads SGHDT; CDR2 reads YYEEEE. The DNA of the CDR3 is TGTGCCAGCAGCCCTACAGTGGCGCAAGAGGGAAGTGAGCAGTTCTTC. Translated: CASSPTVAQEGSEQFF.

The rearrangement links TRBV18 to TRBJ1-3; D perhaps matches TRBD1 (6 bases). V was shortened by 3 bases and J by 5 bases, with 17 bases between the two germline ends. Germline loops: CDR1 KGHSH, CDR2 LQKENI. This CDR3 has 16 amino acids. CDR3 residues: CASSPQGQSERNTIYF. The CDR3 coding sequence is TGTGCCAGCTCACCCCAAGGACAGTCGGAACGAAACACCATATATTTT. The whole variable domain, remainder taken from reference TRBV18 and TRBJ1-3, is NAGVMQNPRHLVRRRGQEARLRCSPMKGHSHVYWYRQLPEEGLKFMVYLQKENIIDESGMPKERFSAEFPKEGPSILRIQQVVRGDSAAYFCASSPQGQSERNTIYFGEGSWLTVV.

This clone was seen a handful of times. The V gene is TRBV2, the J gene TRBJ1-1, with D unclear. Germline lookup yields CDR1 SNHLY and CDR2 FYNNEI. The V end lost 7 bases, the J end lost 4 bases, and 22 bases lay between the germline ends. The CDR3 extends over 16 amino acids. The CDR3 reads CASTTRVLYLVTEAFF. DNA of the CDR3: TGTGCCAGCACAACTCGCGTCCTGTATTTGGTCACTGAAGCTTTCTTT.

V and J are TRBV5-8 and TRBJ1-1, with D possibly matching TRBD1 (5 bases). Deletions cut 6 bases from V and 0 bases from J, with 9 bases between. CDR1 is SGHTS, CDR2 YDEGEE, per germline. The CDR3 runs 13 residues. The CDR3 loop is CASTRTLNTEAFF. The CDR3 DNA is TGTGCCAGCACCAGGACATTGAACACTGAAGCTTTCTTT.

The J gene is TRBJ2-2, the V gene TRBV6-5, with unresolved D. V dropped 7 bases and J dropped 4 bases, with 13 bases sitting between them. This CDR3 is 14 amino acids long. Germline loops: CDR1 MNHEY, CDR2 SVGAGI. CDR3 sequence reads: CASKNARGTGELFF. Here the CDR3 DNA reads TGTGCCAGCAAAAATGCTAGAGGCACCGGGGAGCTGTTTTTT.